Each of the 7 T cell receptor beta chains below was sequenced from the same sample in a study of molecular identifiers for immune sequencing clone quantification. TCRdb re-called the PCR reads with MiXCR, one entry per CDR3 protein. The table records more than 450,000 distinct CDR3 sequences, about 25% of them present only once. The sample consisted of naive CD8+ T cells from blood, with Jurkat cell RNA spiked in. Subset specified: FACS-sorted CD8+CD4-CCR7+CD45RA+ naive T cells. The receptors originated from a human donor in good health. Some libraries in this study had Jurkat cell RNA spiked in.

The V and J genes are TRBV19 and TRBJ1-4; D gene ambiguous. Germline loops: CDR1 LNHDA, CDR2 SQIVND (reference sequence). Trimming cost V 5 bases and J 10 bases, with 14 bases left between them. The CDR3 length is 13 residues. The CDR3 loop reads CASSPETVGKLFF. The CDR3 nucleotides are TGTGCCAGTAGTCCTGAAACGGTCGGAAAACTGTTTTTT.

In the case of this clonotype: A read error is possible here, since a much larger clone lies one base away. This chain joins TRBV7-6 and TRBJ2-5, with 7 positions matching TRBD1. Germline lookup yields CDR1 SGHVS and CDR2 FNYEAQ. This CDR3 is built from 14 residues. CDR3 sequence (DNA): TGTACCAGCAGCTTAGGGGGCAGGGCAGAGACCCAGTACTTC. Its protein product is CTSSLGGRAETQYF.

This clonotype was counted a few times. The J gene is TRBJ1-1, the V gene TRBV15; TRBD1 might be the D (6 bases). The CDR3 contains 13 residues. Germline values: CDR1 LNHNV, CDR2 YYDKDF (reference sequence). Trimming took off 11 bases at V and 1 base at J, with 14 bases between the two ends. This CDR3 reads CAARDTPNTEAFF. CDR3 in DNA: TGTGCCGCCCGGGACACCCCGAACACTGAAGCTTTCTTT.

Comment on this clonotype: Its ends do not fully match the called genes, so a read error is possible. The rearrangement uses TRBV7-2 and TRBJ2-7, with D maybe TRBD1 (5 bases). Per the germline V gene, CDR1 is SGHTA and CDR2 is FQGNSA. The CDR3 contains 13 residues. The CDR3 nucleotides read TGTGCCAGCAGCTTAGGGGGCACCTACGCGCAGTACTTC. It translates to CASSLGGTYAQYF.

The V call is TRBV19, the J call TRBJ1-5; no reliable D call. V lost 5 bases and J 5 bases, leaving 16 bases between the germline ends. CDR3 length: 15 amino acids. Germline loops: CDR1 LNHDA, CDR2 SQIVND (reference sequence). The CDR3 sequence is CASSSGAASYQPQHF. Here the CDR3 DNA reads TGTGCCAGTAGTTCGGGTGCCGCTTCCTATCAGCCCCAGCATTTT.

Only a few counts were recorded for this clonotype. The chain joins TRBV6-1 to TRBJ2-2; D call uncertain. The CDR3 is 16 amino acids. V was cut by 5 bases and J by 4 bases, with 17 bases left in between. CDR1 and CDR2 (germline): MNHNS, SASEGT. CDR3 in amino acids: CASSNPGRTLTGELFF. CDR3 DNA sequence: TGTGCCAGCAGTAATCCGGGCCGGACGCTCACCGGGGAGCTGTTTTTT.

This clonotype was counted many times. The chain employs TRBV6-2 or TRBV6-3 and TRBJ2-7; no clear D gene. CDR3 length equals 12 residues. With 4 bases removed from V and 3 bases from J, the gap between germline ends came to 7 bases. CDR1 and CDR2 from the germline V gene are MNHEY and SVGEGT. The CDR3 here is CASSSGIYEQYF. In DNA form, the CDR3 reads TGTGCCAGCAGTTCCGGAATCTACGAGCAGTACTTC.